The entry below gives a single TCR beta chain sequence along with its context. What antigen it recognizes has not been identified. No much larger clone exists at a distance of one base, and base qualities are not known. This sample is part of a study of technical replicates of blood from several donors (dated by TCRdb to 2015 to 2018). In the germline V gene (reference sequence), CDR1 corresponds to MNHNY and CDR2 to SVGAGI. Trimmed from V: 2 bases; trimmed from J: 3 bases; junction bases lacking a gene match: 2. The cysteine opens and the phenylalanine closes a CDR3 of 15 amino acids. CDR3 DNA only is kept here, 45 bases in frame from base 1. Library method: the immunoSEQ multiplex PCR assay. Drawn from immuneACCESS, this table holds only the in-frame rearrangements with V and J called that TCRdb kept. Clones are partly lost; checked studies trace under half to an unresolved V gene and leave the rest unexplained. A total of 98,000 or so clones appear in this sample, 95% of them only once. The leading ten clones occupy less than 0.25% of the sample.

This receptor was taken from a human donor in good health. The chain was built from TRBV6-6 and TRBJ1-3; 9 nucleotides in the junction match TRBD1. Sample: T cells isolated from PBMCs. The DNA is TGTGCCAGCAGTTACGCGGACAGGGGTGGAAACACCATATATTTT. Its translation reads: CASSYADRGGNTIYF.